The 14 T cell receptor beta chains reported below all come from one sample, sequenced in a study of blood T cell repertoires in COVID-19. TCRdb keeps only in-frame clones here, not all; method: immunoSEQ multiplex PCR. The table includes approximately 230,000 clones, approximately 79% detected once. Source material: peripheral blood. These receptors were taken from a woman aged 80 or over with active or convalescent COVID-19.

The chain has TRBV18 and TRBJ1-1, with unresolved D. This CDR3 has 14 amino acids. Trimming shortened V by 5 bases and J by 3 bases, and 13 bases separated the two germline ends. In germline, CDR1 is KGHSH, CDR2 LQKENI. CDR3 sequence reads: CASSYGGKDTEAFF. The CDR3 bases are TGTGCCAGCTCATATGGAGGGAAAGACACTGAAGCTTTCTTT.

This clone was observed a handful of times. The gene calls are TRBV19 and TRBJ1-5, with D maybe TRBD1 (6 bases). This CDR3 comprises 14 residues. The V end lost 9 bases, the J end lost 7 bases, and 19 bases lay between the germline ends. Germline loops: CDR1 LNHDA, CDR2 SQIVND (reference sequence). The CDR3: CASKYRQGSQPQHF. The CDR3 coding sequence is TGTGCCAGCAAGTATCGGCAGGGGAGCCAGCCCCAGCATTTT.

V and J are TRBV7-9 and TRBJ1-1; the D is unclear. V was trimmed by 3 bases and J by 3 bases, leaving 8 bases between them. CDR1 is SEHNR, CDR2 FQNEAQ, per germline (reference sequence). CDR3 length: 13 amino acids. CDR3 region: CASSFMDYTEAFF. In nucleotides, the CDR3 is TGTGCCAGCAGCTTCATGGACTACACTGAAGCTTTCTTT.

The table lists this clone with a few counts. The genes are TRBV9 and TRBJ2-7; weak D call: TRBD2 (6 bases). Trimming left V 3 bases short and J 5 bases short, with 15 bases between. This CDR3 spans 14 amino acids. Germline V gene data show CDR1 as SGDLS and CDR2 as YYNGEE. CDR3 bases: TGTGCCAGCAGCGCAGACTGGGGCGGGGACGAGCAGTACTTC. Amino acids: CASSADWGGDEQYF.

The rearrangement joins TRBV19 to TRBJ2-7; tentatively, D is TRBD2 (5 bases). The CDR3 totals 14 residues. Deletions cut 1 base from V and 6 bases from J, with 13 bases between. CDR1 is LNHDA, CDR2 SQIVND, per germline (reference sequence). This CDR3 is CASSIGRRASEQYF. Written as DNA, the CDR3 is TGTGCCAGTAGTATAGGGAGGCGGGCATCCGAGCAGTACTTC.

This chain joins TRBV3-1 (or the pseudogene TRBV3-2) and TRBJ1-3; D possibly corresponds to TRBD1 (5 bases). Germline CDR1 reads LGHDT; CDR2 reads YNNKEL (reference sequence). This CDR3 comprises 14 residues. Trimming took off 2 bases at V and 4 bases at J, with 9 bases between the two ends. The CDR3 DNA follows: TGTGCCAGCAGCCAACTGGGGCAGGGAAACACCATATATTTT. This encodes CASSQLGQGNTIYF.

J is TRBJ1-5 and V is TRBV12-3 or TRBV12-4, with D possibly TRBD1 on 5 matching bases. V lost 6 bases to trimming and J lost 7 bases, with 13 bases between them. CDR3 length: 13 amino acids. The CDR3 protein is CASSDRQGQPQHF. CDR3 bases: TGTGCCAGCAGCGACCGCCAGGGACAGCCCCAGCATTTT.

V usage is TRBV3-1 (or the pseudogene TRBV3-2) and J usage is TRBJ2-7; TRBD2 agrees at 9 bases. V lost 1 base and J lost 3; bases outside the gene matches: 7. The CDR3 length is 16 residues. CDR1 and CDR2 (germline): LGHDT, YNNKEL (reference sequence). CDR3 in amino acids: CASSQAHSGSGYEQYF. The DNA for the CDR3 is TGTGCCAGCAGCCAAGCTCATAGCGGGAGTGGCTACGAGCAGTACTTC.

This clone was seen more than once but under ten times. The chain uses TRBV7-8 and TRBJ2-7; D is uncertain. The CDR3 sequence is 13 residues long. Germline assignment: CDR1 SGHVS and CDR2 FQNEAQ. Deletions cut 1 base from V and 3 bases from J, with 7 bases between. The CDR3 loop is CASSLGILYEQYF. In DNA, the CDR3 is TGTGCCAGCAGCTTAGGTATACTCTACGAGCAGTACTTC.

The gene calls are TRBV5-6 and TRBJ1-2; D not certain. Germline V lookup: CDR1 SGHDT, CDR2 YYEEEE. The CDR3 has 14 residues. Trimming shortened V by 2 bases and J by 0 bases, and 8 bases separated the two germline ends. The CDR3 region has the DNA TGTGCCAGCAGCTTTACAGCCGCTAACTATGGCTACACCTTC. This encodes CASSFTAANYGYTF.

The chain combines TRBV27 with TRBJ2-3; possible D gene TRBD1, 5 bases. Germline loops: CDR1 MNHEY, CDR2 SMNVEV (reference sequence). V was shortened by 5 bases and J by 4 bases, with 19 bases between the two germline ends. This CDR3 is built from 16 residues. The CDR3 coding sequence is TGTGCCAGCAGTCCCTGGGGCCCCGGTCTAGCAGATACGCAGTATTTT. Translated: CASSPWGPGLADTQYF.

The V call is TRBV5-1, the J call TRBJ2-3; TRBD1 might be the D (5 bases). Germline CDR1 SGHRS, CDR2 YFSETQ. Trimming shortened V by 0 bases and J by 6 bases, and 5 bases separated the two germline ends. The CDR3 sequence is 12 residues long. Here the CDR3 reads CASSLDRDTQYF. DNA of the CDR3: TGCGCCAGCAGCTTGGACAGGGATACGCAGTATTTT.

CDR3 sequence: CASSLSKGWGYNSPLHF. The CDR3 nucleotides are TGTGCCAGCAGTTTATCGAAGGGGTGGGGTTATAATTCACCCCTCCACTTT. This rearrangement joins TRBV28 to TRBJ1-6; TRBD1 is a possible D gene (5 bases). Germline values: CDR1 MDHEN, CDR2 SYDVKM. This CDR3 contains 17 residues. V was trimmed by 1 base and J by 4 bases, leaving 14 bases between them.

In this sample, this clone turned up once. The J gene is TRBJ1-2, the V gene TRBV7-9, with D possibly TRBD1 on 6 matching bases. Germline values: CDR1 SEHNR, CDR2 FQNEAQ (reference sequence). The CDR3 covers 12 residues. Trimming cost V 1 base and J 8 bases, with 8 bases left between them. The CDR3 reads CASSLGTAGYTF. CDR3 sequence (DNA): TGTGCCAGCAGCTTAGGGACAGCCGGCTACACCTTC.